The 4 T cell receptor beta chains in this list originate from one sample, sequenced in a study of control samples from healthy donors and cancer patients. Libraries were prepared by immunoSEQ multiplex PCR; TCRdb keeps only in-frame clonotypes and omits some of them. The table has about 69,000 clones, roughly 90% seen once. The source material was PBMCs. Receptors were obtained from a man in his sixties with colorectal cancer.

The chain combines TRBV24-1 with TRBJ2-5; D is possibly TRBD1 (5 bases). Germline V lookup: CDR1 KGHDR, CDR2 SFDVKD. Trimming took 5 bases from V and 3 from J, leaving 6 bases between them. The CDR3 has 12 residues. This CDR3 is CATSGREETQYF. The CDR3 DNA sequence: TGTGCCACCAGTGGCAGGGAAGAGACCCAGTACTTC.

The rearrangement links TRBV3-1 (or the pseudogene TRBV3-2) to TRBJ2-1; no clear D. The CDR3 contains 12 residues. Between the trimmed V and J ends, which lost 1 base and 9 bases, there was a span of 7 bases. Germline V CDR1 and CDR2: LGHDT, YNNKEL (reference sequence). For the CDR3, the DNA is TGTGCCAGCAGCCAAGGGTTGGGTGAGCAGTTCTTC. Translation gives CASSQGLGEQFF.

This clone showed up just once. The chain uses TRBV12-5 and TRBJ1-2, with TRBD1 matching over 8 bases. This CDR3 spans 16 amino acids. V shed 1 base, J shed 8 bases, and the junction held 12 bases outside the gene matches. Germline-derived CDR1 and CDR2 are LGHNT and FRNRAP. CDR3 loop: CASGLAAQAGGRGYTF. DNA for the CDR3: TGTGCTAGTGGTTTGGCCGCCCAAGCAGGGGGCAGAGGCTACACCTTC.

V usage is TRBV12-3 or TRBV12-4 and J usage is TRBJ2-2; D is unresolved. Trimming took 2 bases from V and 5 from J, leaving 6 bases between them. The CDR3 has 13 residues. The CDR3 loop reads CASSLKRTGELFF. The CDR3 nucleotides are TGTGCCAGCAGTTTAAAGAGAACCGGGGAGCTGTTTTTT.